Sequencing of this T cell receptor beta chain was carried out in a study of glioma-infiltrating T cells after dendritic cell vaccination. Overall study: Glioblastoma patients came from Phase I and II dendritic cell vaccination trials.

This CDR3 has 14 amino acids. Germline V gene sequence: CDR1 GTSNPN, CDR2 SVGIG (reference sequence). Trimming took 4 bases from V and 2 from J, leaving 11 bases between them. Time point indicated: after dendritic cell vaccination, including at tumor progression/relapse. Fresh-frozen tumor tissue and more than two years of survival data were available for all. Sequencing used immunoSEQ multiplex PCR; TCRdb keeps in-frame clones, though not all of them. Of over 55,000 clones listed, just under 85% are singletons. This sequence originates from a human donor with glioblastoma. The starting material was blood, obtained after dendritic cell vaccination. The chain joins TRBV30 to TRBJ2-2; D may be TRBD1 (6 bases). The CDR3 protein is CAWTGQPNTGELFF. The CDR3, as DNA: TGTGCCTGGACAGGACAGCCCAACACCGGGGAGCTGTTTTTT.